This T cell receptor (beta chain) was recovered during a study of T cell changes during pregnancy in multiple sclerosis. The germline V gene has CDR1 MNHEY and CDR2 SMNVEV (reference sequence). V was clipped by 3 bases and J by 1 base, with 9 bases between them. This CDR3 is 14 amino acids long. Clones were sequenced by immunoSEQ multiplex PCR, and TCRdb holds only the in-frame ones, with some missing. This sample has about 55,000 clones, with around 93% found just once. The V gene is TRBV27, the J gene TRBJ1-1; D not certain. This specimen was CD8+ T cells from peripheral blood mononuclear cells, taken in the second trimester of pregnancy. The clonotype was recovered from a female donor with multiple sclerosis, enrolled in a pregnancy study. CDR3 in amino acids: CASSFPGRNTEAFF. Written as DNA, the CDR3 is TGTGCCAGCAGTTTCCCCGGGAGGAACACTGAAGCTTTCTTT.